This TCR beta chain is from a study of shared clonotypes between healthy human individuals. CDR3 length equals 13 residues. Per the germline V gene, CDR1 is MRHNA and CDR2 is SNTAGT. Trimming cost V 0 bases and J 7 bases, with 7 bases left between them. All participating donors were Caucasian adults from Nashville, Tennessee. CD4+ cells were split into CD45RA+ naive and CD45RA-negative memory subsets. The assay was immunoSEQ multiplex PCR, and TCRdb's table has in-frame clones only and misses some. The sample yields approximately 720,000 clones, 72% seen once. In its sample, this clone was seen many times.

This clonotype was obtained from a woman aged 25 to 39 in good health. The specimen sequenced was memory CD4+ T cells sorted from blood. Subset meaning: CD45RA-negative fraction. The V and J genes are TRBV6-4 and TRBJ1-5, with D possibly being TRBD1 (6 bases). The chain's CDR3 is CASSDSDSQPQHF. The CDR3 DNA sequence: TGTGCCAGCAGTGACTCGGACAGCCAGCCCCAGCATTTT.